Below, 13 T cell receptor beta chains from the same sample are listed, as sequenced in a study of shared clonotypes between healthy human individuals (TCRdb year 2020). The library was built by means of the immunoSEQ multiplex PCR assay. As stored in TCRdb, this immuneACCESS dataset retains in-frame rearrangements with V and J assigned. A fraction of the clones does not appear; measured against another copy, unresolved V genes explain less than half of the discrepancy, and the remainder lacks a known reason. The sample table holds about 1.5 million clones, of which 95% to 99% were seen once. The ten biggest clones cover less than 0.55% of the sample. Sequenced input: naive CD4+ T cells sorted from blood. The label giving this sample's cell subset or site can be read as: CD45RA+ positively selected. These TCRs come from a man in his thirties or forties in good health.

The gene calls are TRBV27 and TRBJ2-7; maybe TRBD1 (5 bases). The CDR3 is 14 residues long. Germline CDR1 reads MNHEY; CDR2 reads SMNVEV (reference sequence). Trimming left V 5 bases short and J 4 bases short, with 15 bases between. The CDR3 loop is CASSLGPWLYEQYF. For the CDR3, the DNA is TGTGCCAGCAGTCTGGGGCCGTGGCTTTACGAGCAGTACTTC.

This chain connects TRBV28 to TRBJ2-1, with D possibly TRBD1 on 6 matching bases. CDR1 is MDHEN and CDR2 is SYDVKM in the germline V gene. The CDR3 runs to 14 residues. V was cut by 3 bases and J by 8 bases, with 14 bases left in between. CDR3 nucleotide sequence: TGTGCCAGCAGTTTGAGCAGGGGCGCGGATGAGCAGTTCTTC. This gives the protein CASSLSRGADEQFF.

The chain recombines TRBV19 with TRBJ2-7; D could derive from TRBD1 or TRBD2 (5 bases each). V dropped 5 bases and J dropped 3 bases, with 17 bases sitting between them. The CDR3 spans 15 residues. The germline V gene encodes CDR1 LNHDA and CDR2 SQIVND (reference sequence). The CDR3 nucleotides read TGTGCCAGTAGTCGGGGCAGGGATCCCTTCTACGAGCAGTACTTC. The encoded protein is CASSRGRDPFYEQYF. The full variable domain, rest sourced from reference TRBV19 and TRBJ2-7, is DGGITQSPKYLFRKEGQNVTLSCEQNLNHDAMYWYRQDPGQGLRLIYYSQIVNDFQKGDIAEGYSVSREKKESFPLTVTSAQKNPTAFYLCASSRGRDPFYEQYFGPGTRLTVT.

The gene calls are TRBV28 and TRBJ1-1; 7 bases align to TRBD1. J gave up 3 bases and V 5 bases, and 6 bases lay outside the gene matches. The V gene's germline CDR1 is MDHEN and CDR2 SYDVKM. CDR3 length: 14 amino acids. CDR3 residues: CASSPGTAYTEAFF. In nucleotides, the CDR3 is TGTGCCAGCAGTCCGGGGACAGCTTACACTGAAGCTTTCTTT.

The V gene is TRBV5-1, the J gene TRBJ2-3; D perhaps matches TRBD2 (5 bases). Germline values: CDR1 SGHRS, CDR2 YFSETQ. The CDR3 runs to 14 residues. Trimming left V 5 bases short and J 3 bases short, with 13 bases between. DNA of the CDR3: TGCGCCAGCAGTGTAGGGTGGAGGACAGATACGCAGTATTTT. This sequence encodes CASSVGWRTDTQYF.

The rearrangement joins TRBV10-3 to TRBJ2-3, with TRBD1 matching 7 bases. Germline V gene lookup returns CDR1 ENHRY and CDR2 SYGVKD. Losses at the gene ends were 3 bases for V and 8 bases for J; bases not matched to a gene: 8. The CDR3 covers 14 residues. The CDR3 DNA follows: TGTGCCATCAGTGACAGGACAGGTTGGGTTACGCAGTATTTT. Protein: CAISDRTGWVTQYF.

The CDR3 nucleotides are TGCGCCAGCAGCTTGGGAGGGGCCGGTCAGCCCCAGCATTTT. Amino acid sequence: CASSLGGAGQPQHF. This chain connects TRBV5-1 to TRBJ1-5; weak D call: TRBD1 (5 bases). This CDR3 region has 14 residues. The V end was cut by 0 bases, the J end by 6 bases, with 10 bases between. Germline CDR1 SGHRS, CDR2 YFSETQ.

This chain joins TRBV5-1 and TRBJ1-1, with D possibly TRBD1 on 5 matching bases. This CDR3 contains 19 residues. V lost 3 bases and J 1 base, leaving 25 bases between the germline ends. Germline CDR1 is SGHRS and CDR2 is YFSETQ. The CDR3 loop is CASSSGRYEGTGSNTEAFF. The CDR3 nucleotides are TGCGCCAGCAGCTCCGGCCGATACGAGGGGACGGGGTCGAACACTGAAGCTTTCTTT.

V and J are TRBV27 and TRBJ2-4; 8 positions agree with TRBD2. CDR1 MNHEY and CDR2 SMNVEV come from the germline V gene (reference sequence). The CDR3 is 18 residues long. The V and J ends lost 6 bases and 2 bases, in that order; junction bases with no gene match: 15. This CDR3 reads CASRPLAGRGGSKNIQYF. The CDR3 DNA reads as TGTGCCAGCAGACCCTTAGCGGGGAGGGGTGGGTCCAAAAACATTCAGTACTTC.

The chain combines TRBV30 with TRBJ2-1; D is ambiguous. With 0 bases removed from V and 10 bases from J, the gap between germline ends came to 13 bases. CDR1 is GTSNPN and CDR2 is SVGIG in the germline V gene (reference sequence). CDR3 size: 13 residues. In DNA form, the CDR3 reads TGTGCCTGGAGTGTAATCCAAATCACCGAGCAGTTCTTC. Protein sequence: CAWSVIQITEQFF.

This clone was detected once. The gene calls are TRBV10-1 and TRBJ2-7, with D perhaps assigned TRBD1 or TRBD2 (5 bases each). Deletions cut 4 bases from V and 2 bases from J, with 12 bases between. This CDR3 spans 14 amino acids. Germline V gene lookup returns CDR1 WNHNN and CDR2 SYGVQD (reference sequence). CDR3 coding DNA: TGCGCCAGCAGTGTGGGACGCGAACCCTACGAGCAGTACTTC. Protein sequence: CASSVGREPYEQYF.

The J gene is TRBJ2-1, the V gene TRBV11-3; maybe TRBD1 (6 bases). The V gene lost 4 bases and the J gene lost 2 bases, with 12 bases spanning the gap. The CDR3 has 15 residues. Germline CDR1 is SGHNT and CDR2 is YENEEA. CDR3 nucleotide sequence: TGTGCCAGCAGCTCCGGACAGACTACCTACAATGAGCAGTTCTTC. Translation gives CASSSGQTTYNEQFF.

This clone was observed a single time. This rearrangement joins TRBV7-9 to TRBJ1-2, with D hard to call. This CDR3 region has 12 residues. In germline, CDR1 is SEHNR, CDR2 FQNEAQ (reference sequence). V lost 0 bases, J lost 7 bases, and 6 bases lay in between. The CDR3 sequence: CASSLAGFGYTF. The CDR3 bases are TGTGCCAGCAGCTTAGCAGGGTTTGGCTACACCTTC.